The rows below give T cell receptor beta chains drawn from one sample of a study of identifying expanded T cells in peripheral blood. The repertoire was sequenced with immunoSEQ multiplex PCR; TCRdb's copy has only in-frame clones and lacks some. Of about 90,000 clones in the sample, about 88% are singletons; the top ten hold approximately 4.5%. Sequenced material: blood. The receptors derive from a person between 18 and 75 years old in good health. CDR3s include the opening cysteine and the closing phenylalanine or tryptophan. Fields, in order: V gene, clone size, D gene, J gene, CDR3 DNA, CDR3 protein. D genes are given only for firm matches. Clone size, where shown, is once, few, many, or a class for clones that have expanded.

TRBV5-1	.	TRBD2	TRBJ2-5	TGCGCCAGCAGCTTGTTGGTAGCGGGGCCAGAGACCCAGTACTTC	CASSLLVAGPETQYF
TRBV5-1	.	TRBD2	TRBJ2-7	TGCGCCAGCAGCTTGGCGGGGGGGATCCCCCTCTTCTACGAGCAGTACTTC	CASSLAGGIPLFYEQYF
TRBV21-1	.	.	TRBJ1-5	TGTGCCAGCAGCAAAGCGCTGAAAGGACAGGGGAATTTTGGTCAGCCCCAGCATTTT	CASSKALKGQGNFGQPQHF
TRBV11-1	.	.	TRBJ1-3	TGTGCCAGCAGCGGACAGACCTCTGGAAACACCATATATTTT	CASSGQTSGNTIYF
TRBV30	.	.	TRBJ2-3	TGTGCCTGGGATAACGGGGAAGATACGCAGTATTTT	CAWDNGEDTQYF
TRBV9	.	.	TRBJ2-2	TGTGCCAGCACCCTGGGAGGGGGCTTCACCGGGGAGCTGTTTTTT	CASTLGGGFTGELFF
TRBV10-2	.	.	TRBJ1-6	TGCGCCAGCAGGGGGGATCCGAATTCACCCCTCCACTTT	CASRGDPNSPLHF
TRBV5-1	.	TRBD1	TRBJ2-5	TGCGCCAGCAGCTTCGGGACAGCTCAAGAGACCCAGTACTTC	CASSFGTAQETQYF
TRBV4-1	.	.	TRBJ1-1	TGCGCCAGCAGCCAAGGGCTCCTCGGGGGCACTGAAGCTTTCTTT	CASSQGLLGGTEAFF
TRBV2	.	.	TRBJ1-4	TGTGCCAGCAGACCTACGACAGCCACTCTGCGAGAACTGTTTTTT	CASRPTTATLRELFF
TRBV14	.	.	TRBJ1-1	TGTGCCAGCGGAGGAAGTTTGAACACTGAAGCTTTCTTT	CASGGSLNTEAFF
TRBV19	.	.	TRBJ1-1	TGTGCCAGTACCCCAGGACCGCCTGAAGCTTTCTTT	CASTPGPPEAFF
TRBV2	.	.	TRBJ1-6	TGTGCCAGCAGTAACCGGGCCGGCTCACCCCTCCACTTT	CASSNRAGSPLHF
TRBV29-1	once	.	TRBJ1-4	TGCAGCGGCTCGAACCCGGGGGAAAAACTGTTTTTT	CSGSNPGEKLFF
TRBV7-9	.	.	TRBJ2-7	TGTGCCAGCAGCCACCCCCCCTTGCTTTATTCCTACGAGCAGTACTTC	CASSHPPLLYSYEQYF
TRBV7-2	.	TRBD1	TRBJ1-5	TGTGCCAGCAGCTTGGCGGGGGGGACAGGGTCAGGTCAGCCCCAGCATTTT	CASSLAGGTGSGQPQHF
TRBV11-3	.	.	TRBJ1-1	TGTGCCGCCAGAATGGTCTCTGAAGCTTTCTTT	CAARMVSEAFF
TRBV4-3	.	.	TRBJ1-1	TGCGCCAGCAGCCAAGAAAGGGAAGGTTTGAACACTGAAGCTTTCTTT	CASSQEREGLNTEAFF
TRBV6-5	.	.	TRBJ2-2	TGTGCCAGCAGTTACTCGAATCAGGGAGGGGAGCTGTTTTTT	CASSYSNQGGELFF
TRBV5-1	.	TRBD2	TRBJ2-1	TGCGCCAGCGGAGCGGGGGGTCACAATGAGCAGTTCTTC	CASGAGGHNEQFF
TRBV5-4	few	TRBD1	TRBJ1-2	TGTGCCAGCCAAGACAGGGAGGCGTATGGCTACACCTTC	CASQDREAYGYTF
TRBV11-1	.	.	TRBJ2-2	TGTGCCAGCAGCTTAGACACGAACACCGGGGAGCTGTTTTTT	CASSLDTNTGELFF
TRBV14	few	.	TRBJ1-3	TGTGCCAGCAGCCAAGTCGGAAACACCATATATTTT	CASSQVGNTIYF
TRBV6-5	.	.	TRBJ1-1	TGTGCCAGTGGTCGAGGGACTGAAGCTTTCTTT	CASGRGTEAFF
TRBV18	.	.	TRBJ2-4	TGTGCCAGCTCACCAGATAGGGTGTGGGACATTCAGTACTTC	CASSPDRVWDIQYF
TRBV7-6	.	TRBD1	TRBJ1-4	TGTGCCAGCAGCAGGGACAGGGGGGAAAAACTGTTTTTT	CASSRDRGEKLFF
TRBV28	.	.	TRBJ1-2	TGTGCCAGCAGTTTGGTTCTTTTGGGTGGCTACACCTTC	CASSLVLLGGYTF
TRBV28	.	TRBD1	TRBJ2-7	TGTGCCAGCAGTTCCGGGACAGCAAACTACGAGCAGTACTTC	CASSSGTANYEQYF
TRBV10-3	.	TRBD1	TRBJ1-1	TGTGCCATCAGTGAGTCGGTATTTATGTGGAGGGGGCTGAACACTGAAGCTTTCTTT	CAISESVFMWRGLNTEAFF
TRBV4-1	medium-sized	.	TRBJ1-1	TGCGCCAGCAGCGGTTCCCGGGACCCGCGGGGCACTGAAGCTTTCTTT	CASSGSRDPRGTEAFF
TRBV5-6	.	.	TRBJ1-1	TGTGCCAGCAGCAGACAGCGCATGAACACTGAAGCTTTCTTT	CASSRQRMNTEAFF
TRBV4-1	once	.	TRBJ1-1	TGCGCCAGCAGCCGCGGGACGGCCATGAACACTGAAGCTTTCTTT	CASSRGTAMNTEAFF
TRBV30	.	TRBD1	TRBJ1-6	TGTGCCTGGAGTCGGTTACAGGGGGCAACACCCCTCCACTTT	CAWSRLQGATPLHF
TRBV5-1	.	.	TRBJ2-7	TGCGCCAGCAGCCTAGACAGTATATACGAGCAGTACTTC	CASSLDSIYEQYF
TRBV5-1	.	TRBD1	TRBJ2-5	TGCGCCAGCAGCTTCGGCAGACAGGGATTTTCCCCACAAGAGACCCAGTACTTC	CASSFGRQGFSPQETQYF
TRBV19	.	.	TRBJ2-3	TGTGCCAGTAATAACAGGGCTACAGATACGCAGTATTTT	CASNNRATDTQYF
TRBV4-1	.	.	TRBJ1-2	TGCGCCAGCAGCCAAGATCGTCTAGGTGGCTACACCTTC	CASSQDRLGGYTF
TRBV6-6	.	.	TRBJ1-2	TGTGCCAGCAGAAAAGATCCCCCCTATGGCTACACCTTC	CASRKDPPYGYTF
TRBV6-1	.	.	TRBJ1-1	TGTGCCAGCAGGGCCACTCGCCTTGAAGCTTTCTTT	CASRATRLEAFF
TRBV19	.	.	TRBJ1-5	TGTGCCAGTAGTTTCGGTAGCCAGCCCCAGCATTTT	CASSFGSQPQHF
TRBV7-9	.	.	TRBJ1-6	TGTGCCAGCAGCTTGATTTTAGGGAGCTCCTATAATTCACCCCTCCACTTT	CASSLILGSSYNSPLHF
TRBV6-1	.	TRBD2	TRBJ2-3	TGTGCCAGCAGTGATATGGGACTAGTGGGTACAGATACGCAGTATTTT	CASSDMGLVGTDTQYF
TRBV20-1	.	.	TRBJ2-5	TGCAGTGCTGTCGGGGAGACCCAGTACTTC	CSAVGETQYF
TRBV11-3	once	.	TRBJ1-1	TGTGCCAGCAGCTTAAGAGGACGGACGAGCACTGAAGCTTTCTTT	CASSLRGRTSTEAFF
TRBV5-6	.	TRBD1	TRBJ1-1	TGTGCCAGCATCGGACAGGGTGAGGACACTGAAGCTTTCTTT	CASIGQGEDTEAFF
TRBV11-2	.	.	TRBJ1-3	TGTGCCAGCAGCTTATGGGGACCTGGAAACACCATATATTTT	CASSLWGPGNTIYF
TRBV14	.	TRBD1	TRBJ2-5	TGTGCCAGCAGCCGTGACAGGGGTACTTCGGAGACCCAGTACTTC	CASSRDRGTSETQYF
TRBV5-6	.	.	TRBJ2-5	TGTGCCAGCAGCTTGTGGGGCGGCCAAGAGACCCAGTACTTC	CASSLWGGQETQYF
TRBV5-1	.	.	TRBJ1-1	TGTGCCAGCAGCACGGACAGCAACACTGAAGCTTTCTTT	CASSTDSNTEAFF
TRBV4-1	.	.	TRBJ1-3	TGCGCCAGCAGCCAAGATGATTGGGTGAAAGGAAACACCATATATTTT	CASSQDDWVKGNTIYF